Reported below is one T cell receptor beta chain. Its specific antigen is unknown. No base quality values were provided; no much bigger clone lies one nucleotide off. V lost 5 bases and J lost 7 bases; the stretch between them is 6 bases long. Taken from the germline V gene (reference sequence), the CDR1 and CDR2 loops are LNHDA and SQIVND. The CDR3 contains 11 residues, cysteine and phenylalanine counted. The entry retains the CDR3 DNA only, 33 bases that are in frame from base 1. Ophthalmopathy patients were characterized by moderately to severely active disease, a Clinical Activity Score of at least 3, a NOSPECS grade of at least 4, and a disease duration under 3 months. Patients with other autoimmune diseases, uncontrolled infections, pregnancy or lactation were excluded from the study. Diagnosis was based on clinical symptoms, serum thyroxine, TRAb, thyroid ultrasound and orbital computed tomography. PBMCs were isolated from roughly 10 ml of fresh peripheral blood by Ficoll-Paque density gradient centrifugation. Trizol reagent was used to extract the total RNA, and its quality was then checked on an Agilent 2100 Bioanalyzer.

TCR beta CDR3 regions were amplified from RNA transcripts for repertoire sequencing. A first-round RT-PCR used HTBI primers with the Qiagen OneStep RT-PCR kit, followed by a second-round multiplex PCR, size selection and purification. Libraries were sequenced on an Illumina HiSeq2000 using paired-end 100 bp reads. The study's own analysis went as follows. SOAPnuke was used to process the reads, removing any read that contained adapters or uncalled bases, had a mean Phred below 15, or lacked an exact match to the constant primer or identifier. COPE v1.2.5 was used to merge the high-quality paired reads. Each unique nucleotide sequence was defined as a clonotype, and clonotypes were aligned to IMGT TRB V, D and J references with MiTCR v1.1. The analysis was limited to V-J combinations with a frequency above 0.0001, which together covered approximately 99% of repertoires. A TCR clonal expansion and chaos score per V-J combination was defined as the ratio of F50 clonal expansion to chaos observed in the TCRdist matrix. Welch's t-statistics and random forest were used to narrow the features down to more than 10 V-J combinations, which were then fed into a naive Bayes classifier. The similarity between thyroid and blood repertoires was quantified using the Morisita-Horn index. TCRdb trimmed the raw reads at Q25, called clones with MiXCR and kept productive beta chains. Rows merge per CDR3 protein into single entries with the most common DNA and genes. TCRdb's processing, not the authors' own work, is the source of the V and J calls. The sample table holds approximately 700,000 distinct CDR3 sequences, of which roughly 41% were seen once. Over 2.5% of the sample belongs to the ten largest clones.

The record originates from a study of Graves' ophthalmopathy and Graves' hyperthyroidism (dated by TCRdb to between 2017 and 2018). In terms of the full investigation: Peripheral blood was collected before any treatment was given, at the time of initial diagnosis. To explore V-J signatures that separate ophthalmopathy from hyperthyroidism, a discovery set of 95 to 100 patients was enrolled, consisting of about 45 with ophthalmopathy and under 65 with stable hyperthyroidism. In total, under 150 blood samples were TCR-sequenced: 43 ophthalmopathy, approximately 75 hyperthyroidism and some 17 hyperthyroidism-to-ophthalmopathy patients. To tell Graves' ophthalmopathy apart from Graves' hyperthyroidism, and to predict which patients would progress to ophthalmopathy, the study relied on TCR beta repertoire signatures. In several hyperthyroidism patients, the T-cell repertoire of thyroid tissue was compared with the T-cell repertoire of blood. An independent validation cohort was composed of roughly 18 hyperthyroidism patients and around 16 patients who later progressed from hyperthyroidism to ophthalmopathy. After sampling, hyperthyroidism patients received methimazole starting at 30 mg daily, and ophthalmopathy patients received high-dose intravenous methylprednisolone. The full study reports these points: Most expanded thyroid clonotypes with frequency above 0.001 were also detected in blood, suggesting blood repertoires may reflect the thyroid immune response. The 13-signature model separated ophthalmopathy from stable hyperthyroidism with roughly 89% sensitivity and 81.08% specificity in cross-validation, and 80%/75% in the test set. In validation, the model predicted ophthalmopathy progression with about 70% sensitivity and approximately 75% specificity; some 13 predicted patients were CT-confirmed with GO in a median of around 6 months. Sample size was not predetermined statistically, and investigators were not blinded to group allocation.

What was sequenced was peripheral blood. This receptor chain uses TRBV19 and TRBJ2-1; confidence is insufficient to name the D gene. The clonotype comes from an adult man with Graves' ophthalmopathy. The sequence in DNA is TGTGCCAGTAGTGCGGTGAATGAGCAGTTCTTC. It translates to CASSAVNEQFF.